This T cell receptor beta chain was recorded in a study of technical replicates of blood from a few donors. Libraries were prepared by immunoSEQ multiplex PCR; TCRdb keeps only in-frame clonotypes and omits some of them. The sample consists of about 15,000 clones, 87% of them appearing once. The ends lost 7 bases at V and 6 bases at J; junction bases unmatched: 4. Germline CDR1 is MNHEY and CDR2 is SMNVEV (reference sequence). The CDR3 is 13 amino acids. The chain employs TRBV27 and TRBJ2-1; 9 bases line up with TRBD1. This receptor was taken from a human donor in good health. The sample taken for sequencing was PBMCs. CDR3: CASTTGGRNEQFF. The CDR3 DNA follows: TGTGCCAGCACCACAGGGGGCCGCAATGAGCAGTTCTTC.